This entry describes one T cell receptor (beta chain). This sample stems from a study of blood T cells in healthy people across ages. With a J-beta primer mix and a sample-barcoded 5' primer, a second PCR ran about 7 to 12 cycles. One entry per CDR3 protein results from TCRdb running MiXCR on the 5' RACE reads. The sample carries about 800,000 distinct CDR3 sequences, roughly 50% recorded once. This CDR3 region has 15 residues. The germline gives CDR1 SEHNR, CDR2 FQNEAQ (reference sequence). V was clipped by 4 bases and J by 5 bases, with 18 bases between them. The chain is built from TRBV7-9 and TRBJ2-7; weak D call: TRBD1 (6 bases). The sequence was collected from a man in his thirties or forties in good health. Sequenced: blood. DNA for the CDR3: TGTGCCAGCAGCTCACCACTAACAGGGATCCACGAGCAGTACTTC. Protein sequence: CASSSPLTGIHEQYF.